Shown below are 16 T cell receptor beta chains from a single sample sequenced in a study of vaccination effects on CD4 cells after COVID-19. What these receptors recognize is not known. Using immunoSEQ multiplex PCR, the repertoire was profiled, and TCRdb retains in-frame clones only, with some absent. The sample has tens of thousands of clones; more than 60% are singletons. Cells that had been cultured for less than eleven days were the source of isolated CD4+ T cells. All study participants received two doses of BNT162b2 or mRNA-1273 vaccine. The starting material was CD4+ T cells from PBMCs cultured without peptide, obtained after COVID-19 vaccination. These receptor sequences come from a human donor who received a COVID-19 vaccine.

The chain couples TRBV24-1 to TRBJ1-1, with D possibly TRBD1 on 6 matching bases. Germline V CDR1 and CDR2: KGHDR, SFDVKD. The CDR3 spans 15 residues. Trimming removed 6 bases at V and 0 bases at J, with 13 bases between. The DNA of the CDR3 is TGTGCCACCAGTTCGGGACAAACTATGAACACTGAAGCTTTCTTT. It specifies CATSSGQTMNTEAFF.

The CDR3 region is CASSNAATNEKLFF. The CDR3 DNA sequence: TGTGCCAGCAGCAACGCAGCAACTAATGAAAAACTGTTTTTT. The chain is built from TRBV9 and TRBJ1-4, with D unresolved. The CDR3 contains 14 residues. Trimming cost V 4 bases and J 0 bases, with 7 bases left between them. Germline V gene data show CDR1 as SGDLS and CDR2 as YYNGEE. Full variable domain (missing parts from reference TRBV9 and TRBJ1-4): DSGVTQTPKHLITATGQRVTLRCSPRSGDLSVYWYQQSLDQGLQFLIQYYNGEERAKGNILERFSAQQFPDLHSELNLSSLELGDSALYFCASSNAATNEKLFFGSGTQLSVL.

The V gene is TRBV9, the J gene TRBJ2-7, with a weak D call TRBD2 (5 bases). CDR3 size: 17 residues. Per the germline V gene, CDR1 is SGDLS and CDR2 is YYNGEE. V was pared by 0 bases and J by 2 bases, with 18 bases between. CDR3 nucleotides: TGTGCCAGCAGCGTAGCTACGGCCAAGCGGCCGACCTACGAGCAGTACGTC. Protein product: CASSVATAKRPTYEQYV.

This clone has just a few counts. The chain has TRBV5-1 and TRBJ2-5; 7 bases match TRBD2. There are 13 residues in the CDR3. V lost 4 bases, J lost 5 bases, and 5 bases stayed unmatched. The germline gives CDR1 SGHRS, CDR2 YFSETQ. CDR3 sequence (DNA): TGCGCCAGCAGCGGAGTGGGGGGGGAGACCCAGTACTTC. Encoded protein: CASSGVGGETQYF.

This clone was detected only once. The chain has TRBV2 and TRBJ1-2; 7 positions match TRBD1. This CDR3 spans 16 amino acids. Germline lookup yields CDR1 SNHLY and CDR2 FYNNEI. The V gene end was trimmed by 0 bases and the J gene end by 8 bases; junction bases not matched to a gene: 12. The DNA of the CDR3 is TGTGCCAGCAGTGAAGCCCTTAGACAGGGAGAAAGCGGCTACACCTTC. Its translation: CASSEALRQGESGYTF.

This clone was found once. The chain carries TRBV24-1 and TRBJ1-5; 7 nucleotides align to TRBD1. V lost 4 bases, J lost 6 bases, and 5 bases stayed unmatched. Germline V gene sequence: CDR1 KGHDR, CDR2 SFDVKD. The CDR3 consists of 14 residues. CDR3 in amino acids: CATSDRQGGQPQHF. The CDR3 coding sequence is TGTGCCACCAGTGACCGACAGGGCGGTCAGCCCCAGCATTTT.

The CDR3 DNA follows: TGTGCCAGCAGTGAATCGGGGTTTGTGGGTCAGCCCCAGCATTTT. Residues: CASSESGFVGQPQHF. The rearrangement uses TRBV25-1 and TRBJ1-5; D not certain. The ends were cut back, 1 base at V and 6 bases at J, with 13 bases in the middle. The CDR3 is 15 residues long. Germline values: CDR1 MGHDK, CDR2 SYGVNS.

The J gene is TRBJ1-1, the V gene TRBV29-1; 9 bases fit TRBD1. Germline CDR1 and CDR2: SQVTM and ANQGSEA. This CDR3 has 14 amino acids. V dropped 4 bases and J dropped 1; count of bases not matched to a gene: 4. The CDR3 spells CSVARQGGNTEAFF. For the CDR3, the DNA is TGCAGCGTTGCCCGACAGGGGGGGAACACTGAAGCTTTCTTT.

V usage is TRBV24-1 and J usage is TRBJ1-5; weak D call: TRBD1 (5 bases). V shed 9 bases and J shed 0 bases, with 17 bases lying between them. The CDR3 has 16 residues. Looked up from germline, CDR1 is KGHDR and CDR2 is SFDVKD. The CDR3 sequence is CATAPGGEHSNQPQHF. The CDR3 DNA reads TGTGCCACCGCTCCCGGGGGGGAACATAGCAATCAGCCCCAGCATTTT.

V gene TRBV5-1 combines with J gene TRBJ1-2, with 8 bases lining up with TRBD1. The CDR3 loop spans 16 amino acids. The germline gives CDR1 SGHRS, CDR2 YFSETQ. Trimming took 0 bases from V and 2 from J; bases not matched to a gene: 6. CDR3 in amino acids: CASSLARQGFNYGYTF. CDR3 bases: TGCGCCAGCAGCTTGGCCCGACAGGGGTTCAACTATGGCTACACCTTC.

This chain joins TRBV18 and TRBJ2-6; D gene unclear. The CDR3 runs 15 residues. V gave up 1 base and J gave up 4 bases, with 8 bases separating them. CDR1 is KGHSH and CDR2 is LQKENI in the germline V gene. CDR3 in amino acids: CASSPLASGANVLTF. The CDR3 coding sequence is TGTGCCAGCTCACCACTGGCATCCGGGGCCAACGTCCTGACTTTC.

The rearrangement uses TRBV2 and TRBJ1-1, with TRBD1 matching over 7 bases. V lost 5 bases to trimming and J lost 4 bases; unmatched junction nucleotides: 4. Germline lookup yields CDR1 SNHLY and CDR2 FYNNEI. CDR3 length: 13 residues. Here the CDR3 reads CASSYQGGTEAFF. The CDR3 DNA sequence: TGTGCCAGCAGTTATCAGGGGGGCACTGAAGCTTTCTTT.

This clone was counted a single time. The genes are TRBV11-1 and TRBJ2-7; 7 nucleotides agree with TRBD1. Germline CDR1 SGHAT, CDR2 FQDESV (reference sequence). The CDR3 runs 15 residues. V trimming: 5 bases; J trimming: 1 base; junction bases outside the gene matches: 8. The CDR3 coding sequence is TGTGCCAGCAGCGGCGGACAGGATGGATCCTACGAGCAGTACGTC. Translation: CASSGGQDGSYEQYV.

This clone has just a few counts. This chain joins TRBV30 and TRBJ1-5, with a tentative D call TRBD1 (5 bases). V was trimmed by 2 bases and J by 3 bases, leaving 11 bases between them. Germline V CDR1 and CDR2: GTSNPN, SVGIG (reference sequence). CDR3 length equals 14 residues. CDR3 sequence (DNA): TGTGCCTGGAGTCCCTCAGGGTACAATCAGCCCCAGCATTTT. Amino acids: CAWSPSGYNQPQHF.

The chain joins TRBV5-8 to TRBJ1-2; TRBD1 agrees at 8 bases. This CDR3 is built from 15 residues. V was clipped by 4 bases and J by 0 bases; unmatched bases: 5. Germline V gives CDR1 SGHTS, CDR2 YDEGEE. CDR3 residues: CASSGGQGSNYGYTF. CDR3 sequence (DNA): TGTGCCAGCAGCGGAGGACAGGGATCTAACTATGGCTACACCTTC.

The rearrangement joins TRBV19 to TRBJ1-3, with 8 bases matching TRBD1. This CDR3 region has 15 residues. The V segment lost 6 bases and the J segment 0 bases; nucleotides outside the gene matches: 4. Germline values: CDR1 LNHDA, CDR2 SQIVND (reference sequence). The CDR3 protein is CASSRDRSSGNTIYF. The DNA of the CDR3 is TGTGCCAGTAGCCGGGACAGGAGCTCTGGAAACACCATATATTTT.